This T cell receptor (beta chain) was recorded in a study of CD8 T cells in ankylosing spondylitis. The study's findings and limits: Disease-linked clones reportedly showed significant enrichment in matched ankylosing spondylitis synovial fluid. Existing reports had already noted some motif variants in reactive arthritis synovial fluid and blood.

Scientists made TCR beta libraries using quantitative 5'-RACE with molecular barcodes. TCRdb re-analysed the 5' RACE reads in MiXCR, keeping a single row per CDR3 protein. The table has 300,000 to 350,000 distinct CDR3 sequences, about a fifth seen once. V shed 3 bases and J 2 bases; nucleotides not matched to a gene: 2. This CDR3 has 16 amino acids. Note on this clonotype: The antigen is undetermined.

This sequence originates from a female donor with ankylosing spondylitis or in good health (not recorded which). Sequencing was carried out using blood, either unsorted or a sorted T cell fraction (not recorded which). V is TRBV12-3 or TRBV12-4 and J is TRBJ2-6, with 9 bases aligning to TRBD2. CDR3 in amino acids: CASSFQRGAGANVLTF. The CDR3 DNA follows: TGTGCCAGCAGTTTCCAGCGGGGGGCTGGGGCCAACGTCCTGACTTTC.